This record looks at one T cell receptor (beta chain) sequence and its context. Its antigen is unknown. Base quality data are lacking; no much larger clone is found one base away. V is trimmed back by 4 bases and J by 0 bases, and the junction contains 2 bases that no gene match accounts for. For CDR1 and CDR2, the germline V gene lists SGHRS and YFSETQ. From the cysteine through the phenylalanine, the CDR3 covers 14 amino acids. Just CDR3 DNA is preserved here, 42 bases in frame from base 1. This entry belongs to a study of shared clonotypes between healthy human individuals (dated by TCRdb to about 2020). Regarding the study in general: The cohort comprised a couple of women and a few men aged 18 to 49 years. To increase sequencing depth and limit assay-specific biases, different laboratories used diverse techniques to prepare libraries and sequence TCR repertoires. Per donor, three plates each were used for CD4 naive and CD4 memory, two for CD8 naive, and one for CD8 memory. The study deeply sequenced blood TCR repertoires of several healthy adults to estimate repertoire size and the extent of clonotype sharing between individuals. Each donor's leukapheresis produced roughly between about 0.8 and 10 billion PBMCs. Points the paper makes about the study in general: Roughly 5.2% of naive CD4, 3.5% of naive CD8, roughly 2.5% of memory CD4, and around 0.42% of memory CD8 clonotypes were shared across several donors. Compared with non-shared clonotypes, clonotypes shared by all four sorted-subset donors had higher generation probabilities. Even with the large sequencing depth, rarefaction of the sorted-subset datasets indicated that sequencing was incomplete. Pairwise subsampling indicated that sequencing depth was expected to affect the degree of clonotype sharing among donors. Only blood was sampled, and tissue TCR repertoires likely differ from those in blood. Estimated clonotype richness was generally larger for naive than for memory subsets. Because the study included only a small number of donors, the genetic and exposure-history diversity represented was limited.

CD8 naive samples were obtained by positive selection for CCR7 among CD45RO-negative cells, yielding a CD45RA+CCR7+ population from which TemRA cells were excluded. The donors were healthy, HIV-negative adults who had no recently reported acute infections or vaccinations. Every donor was a Caucasian adult living in Nashville, Tennessee, USA. After blood collection by leukapheresis, PBMCs were isolated using Ficoll-Histopaque density gradient centrifugation and then cryopreserved in the vapor phase of liquid nitrogen. Analytical flow cytometry was used to check the purity and quantity of each magnetically sorted T cell population. Genomic DNA was isolated from each sorted fraction and quantified by UV absorbance on a Nanodrop 2000c. Using the deep immunoSEQ assay, multiplex PCR amplified TCR CDR3 regions from genomic DNA. Genomic DNA extracted from each cell subset was distributed evenly over all wells of several immunoSEQ 96-well plates, and each plate served as one replicate. For sorted subsets, roughly 0.2 ug genomic DNA, equal to some 30,000 T cell genomes, was loaded into each replicate PCR. Purified libraries were measured with a Qubit 3.0 fluorometer, size-checked on a Bioanalyzer 2100, and measured again with the KAPA Library Quantification kit. A separate single-read 150-cycle Illumina NextSeq 550 flow cell was used to sequence each immunoSEQ 96-well plate. The paper's data handling went like this. Because the immunoSEQ output included only junctional sequences and no quality scores, the filtering could not be the same as the filtering used for full-length reads. To assign V/J genes and CDR3, sequences were annotated using PyIR, a Python wrapper for IgBLAST v1.9, with IMGT germline references. Any read was removed if the V/J assignment was weak (E-value above 1e-6), the CDR3 was missing, or the read contained stop codons, out-of-frame junctions, or ambiguous translated residues. V3J clonotypes were defined as sequences sharing the same inferred V gene, J gene, and CDR3 amino acid sequence. Percentage overlap between repertoires was computed as shared unique clonotypes divided by the size of the smaller repertoire. Repertoire richness was assessed with RTK rarefaction, the Chao1 estimator, and Recon v2.1 estimates of unobserved clonotypes. Generation probabilities for all TCRbeta clonotypes obtained by the gDNA method from several donors were computed using OLGA. Held by TCRdb, this immuneACCESS table contains in-frame sequences only and omits some clones. Under half of the omission traces to an unresolved V gene where checked; the cause of the rest is unknown. The V and J calls and the clone size are those of that table, but D and trimming were determined from the DNA. For this sample the table gives 1.5 million to 2.5 million clones, of which less than 95% were detected only once. The top ten clones comprise 1.2% of the sample.

The receptor was isolated from a young man in good health. Sample: naive CD8+ T cells sorted from blood. In the paper's terms, the cell subset or site label means: CD45RA+CCR7+. The V and J genes are TRBV5-1 and TRBJ2-7; TRBD2 lines up with 9 middle nucleotides. CDR3 reads: CASSPTSGSYEQYF. In nucleotides, the sequence is TGCGCCAGCAGCCCGACTAGCGGCTCCTACGAGCAGTACTTC.